A single sample gave rise to the 30 T cell receptor beta chains below, sequenced in a study of PD-1 blockade in classical Hodgkin lymphoma. Profiling relied on immunoSEQ multiplex PCR, and the TCRdb table lists in-frame clones only, not all of them. The sample consists of tens of thousands of clones, approximately 94% of them appearing once. Each patient experienced a relapse that followed autologous stem cell transplantation, and brentuximab vedotin exposure varied. The sample was peripheral blood mononuclear cells (PBMCs), taken at baseline. Receptors were obtained from a human donor with classical Hodgkin lymphoma.

This chain connects TRBV7-2 to TRBJ1-5; D ambiguous. V dropped 1 base and J dropped 0 bases, with 7 bases sitting between them. This CDR3 comprises 15 residues. Germline CDR1 and CDR2: SGHTA and FQGNSA. The CDR3 sequence: CASSLVQNSNQPQHF. CDR3 nucleotide sequence: TGTGCCAGCAGCTTAGTACAGAATAGCAATCAGCCCCAGCATTTT. The full variable domain, its missing parts supplied by reference TRBV7-2 and TRBJ1-5, is GAGVSQSPSNKVTEKGKDVELRCDPISGHTALYWYRQSLGQGLEFLIYFQGNSAPDKSGLPSDRFSAERTGGSVSTLTIQRTQQEDSAVYLCASSLVQNSNQPQHFGDGTRLSIL.

This sequence joins TRBV10-3 and TRBJ2-1; TRBD2 agrees at 14 bases. Germline CDR1 reads ENHRY; CDR2 reads SYGVKD. The CDR3 loop spans 14 amino acids. V trimming: 6 bases; J trimming: 9 bases; junction bases outside the gene matches: 4. The CDR3 loop is CAIRGTSGRPEQFF. The CDR3 DNA reads TGTGCCATCAGGGGGACTAGCGGGAGACCTGAGCAGTTCTTC.

This chain uses TRBV11-3 with TRBJ2-3; 12 bases map to TRBD1. Per germline, CDR1 SGHNT and CDR2 YENEEA. V shed 1 base, J shed 2 bases, and the junction held 1 base outside the gene matches. This CDR3 region has 16 residues. The CDR3 sequence: CASSLGDRGPTDTQYF. The CDR3 bases are TGTGCCAGCAGCTTAGGGGACAGGGGGCCCACAGATACGCAGTATTTT. The full variable domain, in which reference TRBV11-3 and TRBJ2-3 provide the parts outside the CDR3, is EAGVVQSPRYKIIEKKQPVAFWCNPISGHNTLYWYLQNLGQGPELLIRYENEEAVDDSQLPKDRFSAERLKGVDSTLKIQPAELGDSAVYLCASSLGDRGPTDTQYFGPGTRLTVL.

The chain combines TRBV5-6 with TRBJ1-1; the D is unclear. Trimming took off 3 bases at V and 6 bases at J, with 12 bases between the two ends. This CDR3 has 13 amino acids. CDR1 is SGHDT and CDR2 is YYEEEE in the germline V gene. The CDR3 region has the DNA TGTGCCAGCAGCTCGGAACCGGGCCCTGAAGCTTTCTTT. It translates to CASSSEPGPEAFF. Variable domain in full (rest from reference TRBV5-6 and TRBJ1-1): DAGVTQSPTHLIKTRGQQVTLRCSPKSGHDTVSWYQQALGQGPQFIFQYYEEEERQRGNFPDRFSGHQFPNYSSELNVNALLLGDSALYLCASSSEPGPEAFFGQGTRLTVV.

In its sample, this clone was seen once. The chain has TRBV7-2 and TRBJ1-5; tentatively, D is TRBD1 (5 bases). The germline V gene encodes CDR1 SGHTA and CDR2 FQGNSA. Trimming removed 4 bases from V and 7 bases from J, with 11 bases in between. This CDR3 region has 13 residues. CDR3 sequence reads: CASSSQGDQPQHF. CDR3 DNA: TGTGCCAGCAGCTCCCAGGGTGACCAGCCCCAGCATTTT.

The chain carries TRBV2 and TRBJ2-7; no definite D call. The CDR3 length is 13 residues. Per the germline V gene, CDR1 is SNHLY and CDR2 is FYNNEI. Between the trimmed V and J ends, which lost 4 bases and 4 bases, there was a span of 11 bases. Written as DNA, the CDR3 is TGTGCCAGCAGTGGGCAGATAGGTTACGAGCAGTACTTC. Amino acids: CASSGQIGYEQYF. Drawing the rest from reference TRBV2 and TRBJ2-7, the complete variable domain is EPEVTQTPSHQVTQMGQEVILRCVPISNHLYFYWYRQILGQKVEFLVSFYNNEISEKSEIFDDQFSVERPDGSNFTLKIRSTKLEDSAMYFCASSGQIGYEQYFGPGTRLTVT.

This chain uses TRBV6-4 with TRBJ2-1; 10 bases are a match to TRBD1. This CDR3 is 12 amino acids long. CDR1 MRHNA and CDR2 SNTAGT come from the germline V gene. V shed 8 bases and J 8 bases; nucleotides not matched to a gene: 3. The CDR3, as DNA: TGTGCCAGCGGGACAGGGGTCCATGAGCAGTTCTTC. This sequence encodes CASGTGVHEQFF.

The CDR3 spells CASSLGTGSYEQYF. CDR3 DNA sequence: TGTGCCAGCAGCTTAGGGACGGGCTCCTACGAGCAGTACTTC. The chain recombines TRBV7-9 with TRBJ2-7; D not resolved. The length of the CDR3 is 14 residues. Trimming left V 1 base short and J 0 bases short, with 7 bases between. The germline V gene encodes CDR1 SEHNR and CDR2 FQNEAQ (reference sequence).

The V and J genes are TRBV5-4 and TRBJ1-5; 7 bases fit TRBD1. Unmatched junction bases numbered 11, after V lost 3 bases and J lost 8 bases. The CDR3 covers 15 residues. The germline gives CDR1 SGHNT, CDR2 YYREEE (reference sequence). The CDR3 bases are TGTGCCAGCAGCTCCGGGACAGAAAAAGGGGAGCCCCAGCATTTT. It codes for CASSSGTEKGEPQHF.

This chain uses TRBV4-2 with TRBJ2-5; no definite D call. The CDR3 covers 12 residues. The germline V and J ends were trimmed by 0 bases and 6 bases, with 5 bases remaining between them. Germline V gene lookup returns CDR1 LGHNA and CDR2 YNFKEQ. The CDR3 DNA follows: TGTGCCAGCAGCCAAGATATGCAGACCCAGTACTTC. The encoded protein is CASSQDMQTQYF.

The gene calls are TRBV7-9 and TRBJ2-7, with a weak D call TRBD1 (6 bases). The CDR3 covers 17 residues. V was trimmed by 1 base and J by 6 bases, leaving 22 bases between them. Germline CDR1 is SEHNR and CDR2 is FQNEAQ (reference sequence). CDR3 in amino acids: CASSLGGISGADFEQYF. DNA for the CDR3: TGTGCCAGCAGCTTAGGGGGGATTTCAGGGGCGGATTTCGAGCAGTACTTC. The variable domain in full, with the rest retrieved from reference TRBV7-9 and TRBJ2-7, is DTGVSQNPRHKITKRGQNVTFRCDPISEHNRLYWYRQTLGQGPEFLTYFQNEAQLEKSRLLSDRFSAERPKGSFSTLEIQRTEQGDSAMYLCASSLGGISGADFEQYFGPGTRLTVT.

This chain connects TRBV14 to TRBJ2-5, with 15 bases lining up with TRBD2. The CDR3 consists of 17 residues. J lost 11 bases, V lost 5 bases, and 15 bases had no gene match. Germline values: CDR1 SGHDN, CDR2 FVKESK. DNA for the CDR3: TGTGCCAGCAGCTGGGGAACGGGACTAGCGGGAGGCCATCGTCAGTACTTC. It is translated as CASSWGTGLAGGHRQYF.

The rearrangement joins TRBV28 to TRBJ1-2, with 10 bases lining up with TRBD1. The junction had 16 bases not matched to a gene; V was cut back by 3 bases and J by 3 bases. Per the germline V gene, CDR1 is MDHEN and CDR2 is SYDVKM. The CDR3 runs 19 residues. CDR3 coding DNA: TGTGCCAGCAGTTTTAGCCGACAGGGGGCGTTTATTGAGGACTATGGCTACACCTTC. Protein sequence: CASSFSRQGAFIEDYGYTF.

This clone has a single count. Here the CDR3 DNA reads TGTGCCAGCAGCGTAGAGCTAGCGGGGGGCAATGAGCAGTTCTTC. It specifies CASSVELAGGNEQFF. The gene calls are TRBV9 and TRBJ2-1, with 11 bases aligning to TRBD2. J gave up 6 bases and V 0 bases, and 2 bases lay outside the gene matches. The CDR3 has 15 residues. The germline gives CDR1 SGDLS, CDR2 YYNGEE. Variable domain in full (rest from reference TRBV9 and TRBJ2-1): DSGVTQTPKHLITATGQRVTLRCSPRSGDLSVYWYQQSLDQGLQFLIQYYNGEERAKGNILERFSAQQFPDLHSELNLSSLELGDSALYFCASSVELAGGNEQFFGPGTRLTVL.

The chain couples TRBV11-3 to TRBJ2-2, with D unclear. The CDR3 spans 14 residues. The V end was cut by 2 bases, the J end by 7 bases, with 11 bases between. CDR1 SGHNT and CDR2 YENEEA come from the germline V gene. The CDR3 DNA reads as TGTGCCAGCAGCTTATCCCCGCTTGGCGGGGAGCTGTTTTTT. Its translation: CASSLSPLGGELFF.

This chain uses TRBV4-1 with TRBJ1-5; no firm D call. V dropped 0 bases and J dropped 4 bases, with 10 bases sitting between them. Germline assignment: CDR1 MGHRA and CDR2 YSYEKL. The CDR3 is made up of 15 amino acids. CDR3 DNA: TGCGCCAGCAGCCAAGATCGCGGGTCGAATCAGCCCCAGCATTTT. Translated, it gives CASSQDRGSNQPQHF.

The chain is built from TRBV7-2 and TRBJ2-5; 8 nucleotides agree with TRBD1. J gave up 1 base and V 2 bases, and 6 bases lay outside the gene matches. Germline V gene data show CDR1 as SGHTA and CDR2 as FQGNSA. The CDR3 totals 16 residues. This CDR3 reads CASSLNSRGLQETQYF. As DNA, the CDR3 is TGTGCCAGCAGCTTAAATTCCAGGGGGCTCCAAGAGACCCAGTACTTC.

The chain carries TRBV10-3 and TRBJ1-1, with D hard to call. The CDR3 spans 14 residues. The germline CDR1 and CDR2 sequences are ENHRY and SYGVKD. V lost 3 bases to trimming and J lost 0 bases, with 8 bases between them. DNA for the CDR3: TGTGCCATCAGTGATAGTGAATTGAACACTGAAGCTTTCTTT. Translated: CAISDSELNTEAFF.

The V gene is TRBV4-2, the J gene TRBJ1-4; D gene unclear. Germline CDR1 and CDR2: LGHNA and YNFKEQ. V lost 1 base to trimming and J lost 2 bases, with 14 bases between them. CDR3 length: 17 residues. CDR3 amino acids: CASSQGLALRTNEKLFF. The DNA of the CDR3 is TGTGCCAGCAGCCAAGGGCTGGCACTGAGGACTAATGAAAAACTGTTTTTT.

The chain joins TRBV19 to TRBJ1-5, with TRBD1 matching over 8 bases. The V segment lost 2 bases and the J segment 7 bases; nucleotides outside the gene matches: 7. This CDR3 spans 15 amino acids. Germline assignment: CDR1 LNHDA and CDR2 SQIVND (reference sequence). The CDR3 here is CASSIPRTGNQPQHF. CDR3 bases: TGTGCCAGTAGTATACCCCGGACAGGGAACCAGCCCCAGCATTTT.

V is TRBV27 and J is TRBJ1-5, with 9 nucleotides matching TRBD1. Germline assignment: CDR1 MNHEY and CDR2 SMNVEV (reference sequence). The junction had 5 bases not matched to a gene; V was cut back by 4 bases and J by 7 bases. The CDR3 has 14 residues. The CDR3 reads CASSWTGARQPQHF. In nucleotides, the CDR3 is TGTGCCAGCAGTTGGACAGGGGCTCGCCAGCCCCAGCATTTT.

This chain uses TRBV30 with TRBJ1-6; tentative D call: TRBD1 (5 bases). The CDR3 sequence is 14 residues long. The V gene's germline CDR1 is GTSNPN and CDR2 SVGIG (reference sequence). V lost 5 bases to trimming and J lost 3 bases, with 11 bases between them. The DNA for the CDR3 is TGTGCCTGGTGCTTAGGGGTCTATAATTCACCCCTCCACTTT. This gives the protein CAWCLGVYNSPLHF.

This sequence joins TRBV27 and TRBJ2-3, with TRBD2 identical over 11 bases. The CDR3 is 16 amino acids. Germline V gene data show CDR1 as MNHEY and CDR2 as SMNVEV (reference sequence). Trimming cost V 1 base and J 3 bases; bases outside gene matches: 3. This chain's CDR3 is CASSLLGTSGTDTQYF. The DNA for the CDR3 is TGTGCCAGCAGTTTATTGGGGACTAGCGGAACAGATACGCAGTATTTT.

The gene calls are TRBV7-9 and TRBJ2-7; perhaps TRBD1 as D (5 bases). The CDR3 is made up of 14 amino acids. Per the germline V gene, CDR1 is SEHNR and CDR2 is FQNEAQ (reference sequence). Trimming shortened V by 3 bases and J by 4 bases, and 13 bases separated the two germline ends. The CDR3 DNA reads as TGTGCCAGCAGCTTCCTTGACAGTCAGTACGAGCAGTACTTC. Protein: CASSFLDSQYEQYF.

V is TRBV18 and J is TRBJ2-7; 9 bases match TRBD1. The germline V gene has CDR1 KGHSH and CDR2 LQKENI. The CDR3 runs 16 residues. The V gene end was trimmed by 3 bases and the J gene end by 6 bases; junction bases not matched to a gene: 12. The CDR3 coding sequence is TGTGCCAGCTCACCTGACCTTAGACAGGGGGGGAGCGAGCAGTACTTC. This sequence encodes CASSPDLRQGGSEQYF.

This chain uses TRBV7-3 with TRBJ1-6; D not certain. Germline values: CDR1 SGHTA, CDR2 FQGTGA. With 0 bases removed from V and 12 bases from J, the gap between germline ends came to 9 bases. The CDR3 runs to 13 residues. CDR3 residues: CASSLTPGGPLHF. DNA for the CDR3: TGTGCCAGCAGCTTAACTCCCGGCGGACCCCTCCACTTT.

V usage is TRBV28 and J usage is TRBJ2-7; D perhaps matches TRBD2 (6 bases). V was clipped by 6 bases and J by 5 bases, with 11 bases between them. CDR1 MDHEN and CDR2 SYDVKM come from the germline V gene. This CDR3 is 12 amino acids long. Here the CDR3 reads CASSPSGDEQYF. The CDR3, as DNA: TGTGCCAGCAGCCCGTCGGGGGACGAGCAGTACTTC.

J is TRBJ1-5 and V is TRBV6-1; D gene uncertain. Trimming left V 7 bases short and J 5 bases short, with 18 bases between. The CDR3 is made up of 15 amino acids. CDR1 MNHNS and CDR2 SASEGT come from the germline V gene. The CDR3 is CASIGVWQVDQPQHF. Here the CDR3 DNA reads TGTGCCAGCATCGGTGTCTGGCAGGTCGATCAGCCCCAGCATTTT.

V and J are TRBV19 and TRBJ2-6; no definite D call. CDR1 and CDR2 from the germline V gene are LNHDA and SQIVND (reference sequence). V was shortened by 3 bases and J by 0 bases, with 6 bases between the two germline ends. CDR3 size: 15 residues. The CDR3 loop is CASSITFSGANVLTF. CDR3 sequence (DNA): TGTGCCAGTAGTATCACATTCTCTGGGGCCAACGTCCTGACTTTC.

The chain recombines TRBV19 with TRBJ1-6, with 8 nucleotides matching TRBD1. Germline loops: CDR1 LNHDA, CDR2 SQIVND (reference sequence). With V trimmed by 4 bases and J by 2 bases, 7 bases remained unmatched. The CDR3 consists of 17 residues. The CDR3 sequence: CASSTGQGSAYNSPLHF. The CDR3 nucleotides are TGTGCCAGTAGTACCGGACAGGGAAGCGCCTATAATTCACCCCTCCACTTT.